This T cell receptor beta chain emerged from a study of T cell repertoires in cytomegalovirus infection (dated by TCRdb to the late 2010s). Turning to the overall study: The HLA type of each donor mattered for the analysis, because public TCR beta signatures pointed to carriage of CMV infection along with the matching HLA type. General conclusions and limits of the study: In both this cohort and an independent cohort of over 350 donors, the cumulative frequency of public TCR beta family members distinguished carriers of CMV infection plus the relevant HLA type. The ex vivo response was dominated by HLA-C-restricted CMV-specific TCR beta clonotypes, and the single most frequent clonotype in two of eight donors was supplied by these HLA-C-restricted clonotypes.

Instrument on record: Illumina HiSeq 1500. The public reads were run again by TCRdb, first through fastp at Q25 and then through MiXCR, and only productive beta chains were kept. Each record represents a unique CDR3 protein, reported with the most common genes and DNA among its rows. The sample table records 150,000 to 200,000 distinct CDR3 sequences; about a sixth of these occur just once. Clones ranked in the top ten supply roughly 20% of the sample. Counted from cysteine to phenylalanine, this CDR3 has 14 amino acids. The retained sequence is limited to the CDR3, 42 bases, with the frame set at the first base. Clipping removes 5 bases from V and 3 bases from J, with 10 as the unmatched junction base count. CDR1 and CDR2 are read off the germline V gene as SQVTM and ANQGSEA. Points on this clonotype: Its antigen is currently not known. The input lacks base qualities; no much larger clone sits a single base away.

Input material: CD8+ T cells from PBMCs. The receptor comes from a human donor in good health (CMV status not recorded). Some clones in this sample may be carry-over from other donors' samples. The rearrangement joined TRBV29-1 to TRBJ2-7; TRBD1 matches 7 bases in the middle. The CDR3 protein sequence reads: CSVWTGTKIYEQYF. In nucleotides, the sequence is TGCAGCGTTTGGACAGGAACAAAGATCTACGAGCAGTACTTC.